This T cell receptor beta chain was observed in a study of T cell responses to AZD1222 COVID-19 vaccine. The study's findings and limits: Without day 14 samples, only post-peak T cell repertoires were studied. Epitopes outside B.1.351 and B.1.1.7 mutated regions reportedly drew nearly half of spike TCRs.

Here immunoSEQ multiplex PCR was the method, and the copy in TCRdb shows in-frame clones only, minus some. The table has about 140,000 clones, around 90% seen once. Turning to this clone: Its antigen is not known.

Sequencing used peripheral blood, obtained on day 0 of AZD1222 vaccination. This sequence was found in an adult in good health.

The CDR3 coding sequence is TGTGCCACCAGCAGAGATCTTCCCCCCGGAAAGGATGAAAAACTGTTTTTT. The encoded protein is CATSRDLPPGKDEKLFF. This rearrangement joins TRBV15 to TRBJ1-4, with D unclear. From germline, CDR1 is LNHNV and CDR2 YYDKDF (reference sequence). CDR3 length: 17 amino acids. Trimming removed 0 bases from V and 6 bases from J, with 17 bases in between.